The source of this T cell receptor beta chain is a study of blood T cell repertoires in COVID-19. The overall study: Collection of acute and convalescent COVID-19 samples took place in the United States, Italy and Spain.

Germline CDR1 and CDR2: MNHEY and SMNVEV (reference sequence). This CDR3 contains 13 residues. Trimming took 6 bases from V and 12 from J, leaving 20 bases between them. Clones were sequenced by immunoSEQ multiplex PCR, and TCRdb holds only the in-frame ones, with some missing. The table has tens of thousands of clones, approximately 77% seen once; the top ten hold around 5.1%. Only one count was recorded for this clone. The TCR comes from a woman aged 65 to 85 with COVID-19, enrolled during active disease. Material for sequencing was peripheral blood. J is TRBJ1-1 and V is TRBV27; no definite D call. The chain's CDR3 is CASRETQRDLTFF. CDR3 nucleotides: TGTGCCAGCAGGGAGACCCAACGCGACCTGACTTTCTTT.